The clone carrying this TCR beta chain has just one count. These data come from a study of blood T cell repertoires in COVID-19. Study summary: Sites across the United States, Italy and Spain contributed samples from acute and convalescent COVID-19. The cDNA or gDNA used as material had been derived from T cells, B-cell-depleted T cells, or PBMCs.

Profiled with immunoSEQ multiplex PCR; TCRdb holds only in-frame clones, not every one. The table has around 100,000 clones, more than 65% seen once. CDR3 length: 16 residues. CDR1 is SGHRS, CDR2 YFSETQ, per germline. V shed 4 bases, J shed 5 bases, and the junction held 14 bases outside the gene matches. The TCR sequence derives from a man between 65 and 85 years old with active or convalescent COVID-19. The source material was peripheral blood. J is TRBJ2-5 and V is TRBV5-1, with 7 bases that match TRBD2. This chain's CDR3 is CASSDLGLVKGETQYF. In DNA, the CDR3 is TGCGCCAGCAGCGACTTAGGACTAGTCAAGGGGGAGACCCAGTACTTC.